These 18 T cell receptor beta chains were all obtained from the same sample, sequenced in a study of blood T cell repertoires in COVID-19. The data were produced by immunoSEQ multiplex PCR, yet TCRdb's version contains in-frame clones alone and is incomplete. There are under 250,000 clones in the sample; 70% to 90% occur only once, and approximately 10% lies in the top ten. The sample comprised peripheral blood. These receptors all stem from a man aged 50-59 years with COVID-19, enrolled during active disease.

The genes are TRBV6-4 and TRBJ2-4; 8 bases map to TRBD1. Germline V gives CDR1 MRHNA, CDR2 SNTAGT. V shed 3 bases and J 9 bases; nucleotides not matched to a gene: 13. This CDR3 region has 16 residues. CDR3 DNA sequence: TGTGCCAGCAGTGAAACCGAGACAGGGGACGTCGGCATTCAGTACTTC. Translated, it gives CASSETETGDVGIQYF.

This rearrangement joins TRBV19 to TRBJ2-7; 8 bases match TRBD1. This CDR3 is 13 amino acids long. Trimming took 6 bases from V and 6 from J; bases not matched to a gene: 7. Germline loops: CDR1 LNHDA, CDR2 SQIVND (reference sequence). The CDR3 coding sequence is TGTGCCAGTAGAGGGACAGGATCTTTCGAGCAGTACTTC. It yields the protein CASRGTGSFEQYF.

The V call is TRBV13, the J call TRBJ2-5; 10 nucleotides line up with TRBD2. The CDR3 totals 16 residues. Trimming took 1 base from V and 1 from J; bases not matched to a gene: 3. Germline V gene sequence: CDR1 PRHDT, CDR2 FYEKMQ (reference sequence). This chain's CDR3 is CASSLVLAGTQETQYF. The CDR3 bases are TGTGCCAGCAGCTTAGTACTAGCGGGGACCCAAGAGACCCAGTACTTC.

The chain couples TRBV27 to TRBJ2-5, with D perhaps matching TRBD1 (6 bases). Trimming left V 5 bases short and J 4 bases short, with 23 bases between. Germline V gene sequence: CDR1 MNHEY, CDR2 SMNVEV (reference sequence). CDR3 length equals 17 residues. For the CDR3, the DNA is TGTGCCAGCAGTATCAGGGGCTCCCCGAAAACTGGAGAGACCCAGTACTTC. Translating it yields CASSIRGSPKTGETQYF.

The rearrangement links TRBV6-5 to TRBJ1-4; TRBD1 aligns across 7 bases. The V segment lost 6 bases and the J segment 8 bases; nucleotides outside the gene matches: 9. The CDR3 is made up of 14 amino acids. Germline CDR1 MNHEY, CDR2 SVGAGI. CDR3 DNA sequence: TGTGCCAGCAGCGAGACAGGGCCGGGGGAAAAACTGTTTTTT. Encoded protein: CASSETGPGEKLFF.

J is TRBJ1-3 and V is TRBV6-1; a weak D match, TRBD1 (5 bases). The V end lost 2 bases, the J end lost 4 bases, and 12 bases lay between the germline ends. The CDR3 is 15 residues long. The germline V gene encodes CDR1 MNHNS and CDR2 SASEGT. The CDR3 DNA is TGTGCCAGCAGTGAACAGATGGGGGGAGGAAACACCATATATTTT. It specifies CASSEQMGGGNTIYF.

The chain has TRBV13 and TRBJ2-1, with 13 positions matching TRBD2. Per the germline V gene, CDR1 is PRHDT and CDR2 is FYEKMQ (reference sequence). The CDR3 loop spans 21 amino acids. Germline trimming cut 5 bases from V and 4 bases from J; bases unmatched to any gene: 20. As DNA, the CDR3 is TGTGCCAGCAGCCCCGGACCGGGACTAGCGGGAAAGAGTGTGGCTTACAATGAGCAGTTCTTC. Its protein product is CASSPGPGLAGKSVAYNEQFF.

This clone was detected once. The chain uses TRBV5-4 and TRBJ1-6; tentatively, D is TRBD1 (6 bases). Germline V gene data show CDR1 as SGHNT and CDR2 as YYREEE (reference sequence). Trimming shortened V by 4 bases and J by 0 bases, and 11 bases separated the two germline ends. The CDR3 is 16 residues long. The CDR3 sequence: CASSRDTSSYNSPLHF. The CDR3 DNA is TGTGCCAGCAGCCGGGACACAAGCTCCTATAATTCACCCCTCCACTTT.

This clone was recorded only once. The chain has TRBV7-3 and TRBJ2-5; no reliable D call. Trimming stripped 2 bases from V and 3 bases from J, with 7 bases between. CDR3 length equals 13 residues. CDR1 is SGHTA and CDR2 is FQGTGA in the germline V gene. CDR3 sequence (DNA): TGTGCCAGCAGCTTAGTGGTAGAAGAGACCCAGTACTTC. It yields the protein CASSLVVEETQYF.

This rearrangement joins TRBV4-2 to TRBJ2-7; perhaps TRBD1 as D (6 bases). The V end lost 1 base, the J end lost 0 bases, and 16 bases lay between the germline ends. Per the germline V gene, CDR1 is LGHNA and CDR2 is YNFKEQ. The CDR3 has 17 residues. As DNA, the CDR3 is TGTGCCAGCAGCCAAGTTGGTTTCGGGACAACCTCCTACGAGCAGTACTTC. It encodes CASSQVGFGTTSYEQYF.

The chain links TRBV19 to TRBJ1-5, with 8 bases matching TRBD1. Per the germline V gene, CDR1 is LNHDA and CDR2 is SQIVND (reference sequence). The V segment lost 7 bases and the J segment 2 bases; nucleotides outside the gene matches: 7. The CDR3 runs to 15 residues. The CDR3 DNA sequence: TGTGCCAGTACCCCGGACAGGGACGGCAATCAGCCCCAGCATTTT. Its translation is CASTPDRDGNQPQHF.

This chain joins TRBV9 and TRBJ1-6; TRBD1 aligns across 10 bases. The CDR3 sequence is 15 residues long. The V segment lost 4 bases and the J segment 6 bases; nucleotides outside the gene matches: 4. The germline V gene has CDR1 SGDLS and CDR2 YYNGEE. The CDR3 sequence is CASSRGDRGNSPLHF. The DNA for the CDR3 is TGTGCCAGCAGCAGGGGGGACAGGGGTAATTCACCCCTCCACTTT.

V is TRBV5-1 and J is TRBJ2-1, with 7 bases aligning to TRBD1. V lost 4 bases to trimming and J lost 3 bases; unmatched junction nucleotides: 4. The CDR3 is made up of 14 amino acids. The germline V gene encodes CDR1 SGHRS and CDR2 YFSETQ. The CDR3 loop is CASSNRDSYNEQFF. As DNA, the CDR3 is TGCGCCAGCAGCAACCGGGACAGCTACAATGAGCAGTTCTTC. The entire variable domain, with the rest obtained from reference TRBV5-1 and TRBJ2-1, is as follows: KAGVTQTPRYLIKTRGQQVTLSCSPISGHRSVSWYQQTPGQGLQFLFEYFSETQRNKGNFPGRFSGRQFSNSRSEMNVSTLELGDSALYLCASSNRDSYNEQFFGPGTRLTVL.

V and J are TRBV13 and TRBJ2-3, with TRBD2 identical over 8 bases. This CDR3 contains 16 residues. V was clipped by 0 bases and J by 3 bases; unmatched bases: 5. Germline V gives CDR1 PRHDT, CDR2 FYEKMQ (reference sequence). CDR3 nucleotide sequence: TGTGCCAGCAGCTTAGGCTCGGGACTAGATACAGATACGCAGTATTTT. Translated: CASSLGSGLDTDTQYF. The full variable domain, with the rest looked up from reference TRBV13 and TRBJ2-3, is AAGVIQSPRHLIKEKRETATLKCYPIPRHDTVYWYQQGPGQDPQFLISFYEKMQSDKGSIPDRFSAQQFSDYHSELNMSSLELGDSALYFCASSLGSGLDTDTQYFGPGTRLTVL.

Notes on this clone: Other DNA sequences in this specimen translate into the identical CDR3. V gene TRBV5-1 combines with J gene TRBJ1-1; 9 nucleotides align to TRBD1. Germline trimming cut 0 bases from V and 0 bases from J; bases unmatched to any gene: 0. Germline assignment: CDR1 SGHRS and CDR2 YFSETQ. The CDR3 contains 15 residues. CDR3 in DNA: TGCGCCAGCAGCTTGGGACAGGGGGTGAACACTGAAGCTTTCTTT. Protein product: CASSLGQGVNTEAFF.

V and J are TRBV7-3 and TRBJ2-1, with D unresolved. Germline V lookup: CDR1 SGHTA, CDR2 FQGTGA. Trimming shortened V by 5 bases and J by 4 bases, and 12 bases separated the two germline ends. This CDR3 has 14 residues. CDR3 nucleotides: TGTGCCAGCAGCCCGGGTCCCAATTACAATGAGCAGTTCTTC. Protein sequence: CASSPGPNYNEQFF.

The chain employs TRBV18 and TRBJ2-1, with a possible D match to TRBD2 (6 bases). Looked up from germline, CDR1 is KGHSH and CDR2 is LQKENI. This CDR3 spans 15 amino acids. Trimming removed 6 bases from V and 0 bases from J, with 12 bases in between. CDR3 sequence: CASSPTRVSYNEQFF. DNA of the CDR3: TGTGCCAGCTCGCCGACTAGAGTCTCCTACAATGAGCAGTTCTTC.

The chain is built from TRBV6-1 and TRBJ2-7; weak D call: TRBD2 (7 bases). The germline CDR1 and CDR2 sequences are MNHNS and SASEGT. Trimming shortened V by 2 bases and J by 2 bases, and 16 bases separated the two germline ends. The CDR3 has 16 amino acids. The CDR3 here is CASSESQGRETYEQYF. CDR3 bases: TGTGCCAGCAGTGAATCCCAGGGGCGGGAGACCTACGAGCAGTACTTC.